This entry lists 9 T cell receptor beta chains sequenced from one sample in a study of shared clonotypes between healthy human individuals. The data were produced by immunoSEQ multiplex PCR, yet TCRdb's version contains in-frame clones alone and is incomplete. The sample carries around 2,000,000 clones, about 95% recorded once. Naive CD8 populations comprised CD45RO-negative cells positively selected for CCR7, excluding terminally differentiated effector memory CD45RA+ cells. The sample comprised naive CD8+ T cells sorted from blood. All receptors derive from a man younger than 35 in good health.

The chain uses TRBV11-2 and TRBJ2-5; D is unresolved. This CDR3 comprises 15 residues. V was clipped by 1 base and J by 2 bases, with 11 bases between them. Germline assignment: CDR1 SGHAT and CDR2 FQNNGV. The DNA of the CDR3 is TGTGCCAGCAGCTTAGCAGAGGCTGTACAAGAGACCCAGTACTTC. This sequence encodes CASSLAEAVQETQYF.

As concerns this clone: The sample contains more than one DNA sequence encoding this CDR3. CDR3 nucleotide sequence: TGCGCCAGCAGCTTGAGTGGGGTCTACGAGCAGTACTTC. Encoded protein: CASSLSGVYEQYF. The rearrangement joins TRBV5-1 to TRBJ2-7; no definite D call. V was shortened by 1 base and J by 3 bases, with 8 bases between the two germline ends. This CDR3 spans 13 amino acids. From germline, CDR1 is SGHRS and CDR2 YFSETQ.

In regard to this clone: This CDR3 is also generated by other DNA sequences in the sample. This sequence joins TRBV6-5 and TRBJ2-7; no reliable D call. The CDR3 loop spans 11 amino acids. V lost 0 bases to trimming and J lost 6 bases, with 3 bases between them. Germline V lookup: CDR1 MNHEY, CDR2 SVGAGI. The CDR3: CASSYSAEQYF. The CDR3 nucleotides are TGTGCCAGCAGTTACTCGGCCGAGCAGTACTTC.

Comments on this clone: The same CDR3 also results from other DNA sequences found in this sample. The gene calls are TRBV6-1 and TRBJ2-3; 14 bases match TRBD2. The CDR3 sequence is 15 residues long. From germline, CDR1 is MNHNS and CDR2 SASEGT. V lost 6 bases to trimming and J lost 3 bases; unmatched junction nucleotides: 2. The CDR3 sequence is CASSRLAGGTDTQYF. In DNA form, the CDR3 reads TGTGCCAGCAGCCGACTAGCGGGGGGGACAGATACGCAGTATTTT.

The chain uses TRBV6-5 and TRBJ1-4; TRBD1 matches at 7 bases. The CDR3 contains 16 residues. Germline V CDR1 and CDR2: MNHEY, SVGAGI. Trimming took 4 bases from V and 8 from J; bases not matched to a gene: 13. The CDR3 region is CASSSLGQVGGEKLFF. CDR3 DNA: TGTGCCAGCAGTTCCTTAGGACAGGTTGGAGGGGAAAAACTGTTTTTT.

The rearrangement joins TRBV11-2 to TRBJ2-7; 7 nucleotides match TRBD1. The CDR3 loop spans 15 amino acids. After removal of 5 bases from V and 5 bases from J, the junction contained 12 bases not matched to a gene. From germline, CDR1 is SGHAT and CDR2 FQNNGV. The CDR3 region is CASSHRDSFRNEQYF. CDR3 in DNA: TGTGCCAGCAGCCACAGGGACAGCTTCAGGAACGAGCAGTACTTC.

This rearrangement joins TRBV7-9 to TRBJ1-2; 7 bases map to TRBD1. Germline CDR1 reads SEHNR; CDR2 reads FQNEAQ (reference sequence). Unmatched junction bases numbered 4, after V lost 5 bases and J lost 1 base. This CDR3 contains 14 residues. CDR3 nucleotide sequence: TGTGCCAGCAGCGCAGACAGGGTTAACTATGGCTACACCTTC. Protein: CASSADRVNYGYTF.

This clone was detected only once. V gene TRBV27 combines with J gene TRBJ2-3; 12 bases map to TRBD2. Germline CDR1 and CDR2: MNHEY and SMNVEV (reference sequence). This CDR3 has 18 amino acids. The trim removed 2 bases at V and 6 bases at J, leaving 12 bases unmatched. DNA of the CDR3: TGTGCCAGCAGTTTACTTTTCAAGACTAGCGGGAGCGGGGATACGCAGTATTTT. Residues: CASSLLFKTSGSGDTQYF.

The V and J genes are TRBV10-1 and TRBJ1-1; D unclear. CDR1 WNHNN and CDR2 SYGVQD come from the germline V gene (reference sequence). CDR3 length: 11 amino acids. The V and J ends lost 9 bases and 1 base respectively, with 6 bases between them. The CDR3 bases are TGCGCCAGATACAAGAACACTGAAGCTTTCTTT. It specifies CARYKNTEAFF.